A selection of T cell receptor beta chains follows, all from one sample in a study of monozygotic twins with cystic fibrosis. Assay used: immunoSEQ multiplex PCR; TCRdb lists only in-frame clones, some missing. The sample holds about 32,000 clones, roughly 90% seen once. Sample: blood. The receptor set was obtained from a girl aged 2-10 years with cystic fibrosis. Each CDR3 is given with its conserved first and last residue. The D gene is left open where the match is weak. Expanded clones are given a class, and other clones once, few, many or no size at all.

. | TRBJ1-5 | . | TRBV21-1 | TGTGCCAGCAGCAAACAGGGAAGGATCATTTTCAGCAATCAGCCCCAGCATTTT | CASSKQGRIIFSNQPQHF
. | TRBJ1-1 | . | TRBV4-1 | TGCGCCAGCAGCCAAGAAGGGGGAAACCCTGGGACTGAAGCTTTCTTT | CASSQEGGNPGTEAFF
. | TRBJ1-1 | . | TRBV14 | TGTGCCAGCAGCCAAAACCTCGGCGGCCACACTGAAGCTTTCTTT | CASSQNLGGHTEAFF
. | TRBJ1-1 | . | TRBV9 | TGTGCCAGCAGCGTAGGCACCAGGCCCACCGCGAACACTGAAGCTTTCTTT | CASSVGTRPTANTEAFF
. | TRBJ2-5 | . | TRBV15 | TGTGCCACCAGCAGAGATTTGGGCGATGGAGAGACCCAGTACTTC | CATSRDLGDGETQYF
. | TRBJ1-4 | . | TRBV5-5 | TGTGCCAGCAGCTTGGAAACTAATGAAAAACTGTTTTTT | CASSLETNEKLFF
TRBD1 | TRBJ2-7 | once | TRBV28 | TGTGCCAGCAGTCCCCCAACGGGACAGGGGAAAAGCTCCTACGAGCAGTACTTC | CASSPPTGQGKSSYEQYF
. | TRBJ2-3 | . | TRBV5-1 | TGCGCCAGCAGCTTGGTCCACGGCCATACAGATACGCAGTATTTT | CASSLVHGHTDTQYF
TRBD1 | TRBJ1-4 | once | TRBV25-1 | TGTGCCAGCAGCGTCAGGGGGCGCGTTGAAAAACTGTTTTTT | CASSVRGRVEKLFF
TRBD2 | TRBJ2-7 | . | TRBV28 | TGTGCCAGCAGTCCGTCGGGGGGTGCCTACGAGCAGTACTTC | CASSPSGGAYEQYF
. | TRBJ1-5 | once | TRBV15 | TGTGCCACCAGCAGATCTGGGTCTCTTAGGGATCAGCCCCAGCATTTT | CATSRSGSLRDQPQHF
. | TRBJ2-3 | . | TRBV7-2 | TGTGCCAGCAGCTTCCAGCGGACTGATGATACGCAGTATTTT | CASSFQRTDDTQYF
TRBD2 | TRBJ2-1 | . | TRBV2 | TGTGCCAGCAGTGCACCACTAGCGGGAGTGCGAGATGAGCAGTTCTTC | CASSAPLAGVRDEQFF
TRBD2 | TRBJ2-7 | . | TRBV4-1 | TGCGCCAGCAGCCGGATGGGGACTAGTCAATACGAGCAGTACTTC | CASSRMGTSQYEQYF
TRBD2 | TRBJ2-5 | . | TRBV27 | TGTGCCAGCAGCTCCCGACTAGCGGGAGGTCGGGAGACCCAGTACTTC | CASSSRLAGGRETQYF
. | TRBJ2-7 | . | TRBV7-2 | TGTGCCAGCAGCTTATATCAGGACAGCTACGAGCAGTACTTC | CASSLYQDSYEQYF
. | TRBJ1-5 | . | TRBV5-4 | TGTGCCAGCAGTCGGGGGGTAGTTGGCAATCAGCCCCAGCATTTT | CASSRGVVGNQPQHF
TRBD1 | TRBJ1-2 | . | TRBV13 | TGTGCCAGCAGCCCACGGACAGGGGCGCTAAACTATGGCTACACCTTC | CASSPRTGALNYGYTF
TRBD1 | TRBJ1-4 | . | TRBV19 | TGTGCCACCAGGACAGGGTTAATGGCTAATGAAAAACTGTTTTTT | CATRTGLMANEKLFF
. | TRBJ1-4 | . | TRBV7-9 | TGTGCCAGCAGCTTAGCCGGGATGGATAATGAAAAACTGTTTTTT | CASSLAGMDNEKLFF
. | TRBJ2-2 | once | TRBV2 | TGTGCCAGCAGTGCCTACAAGAACACCGGGGAGCTGTTTTTT | CASSAYKNTGELFF
. | TRBJ1-1 | . | TRBV2 | TGTGCCAGTTGGCGGGGGGACACTGAAGCTTTCTTT | CASWRGDTEAFF
. | TRBJ2-3 | . | TRBV2 | TGTGCCAGCAGTGTCCGACTAGAAGTGGATACGCAGTATTTT | CASSVRLEVDTQYF
. | TRBJ1-3 | . | TRBV28 | TGTGCCAGCAGTTTAAACAGGGATGGAAACACCATATATTTT | CASSLNRDGNTIYF
. | TRBJ1-1 | . | TRBV30 | TGTGCCTGGAGTCCCCTGGGCCAGGCCGGCGTTGAAGCTTTCTTT | CAWSPLGQAGVEAFF
TRBD1 | TRBJ1-6 | . | TRBV6-4 | TGTGCCAGCAGTGACCGGGACAGTTCACCCCTCCACTTT | CASSDRDSSPLHF
. | TRBJ1-4 | . | TRBV7-9 | TGTGCCAGCAGCTTAGTGGAGGGATTCGGAAAACTGTTTTTT | CASSLVEGFGKLFF
. | TRBJ1-1 | . | TRBV6-5 | TGTGCCAGCAGCCGGGACACTGAAGCTTTCTTT | CASSRDTEAFF
. | TRBJ1-1 | . | TRBV5-4 | TGTGCCAGCAGCTTCTCCCAGGAACCCACTGAAGCTTTCTTT | CASSFSQEPTEAFF
TRBD2 | TRBJ2-1 | . | TRBV13 | TGTGCCAGCAGCTTCGGGACTAGCGACTACAATGAGCAGTTCTTC | CASSFGTSDYNEQFF
. | TRBJ1-4 | . | TRBV9 | TGTGCCAGCAGCGTAGCTACAGGGACAAGGGGTGAAAAACTGTTTTTT | CASSVATGTRGEKLFF
. | TRBJ2-5 | . | TRBV19 | TGTGCCAGTAGAGCAGGGAGTCTAGAGACCCAGTACTTC | CASRAGSLETQYF
. | TRBJ1-2 | . | TRBV19 | TGTGCCAGTAGTATCCCCCAGGGCGGGTACTATGGCTACACCTTC | CASSIPQGGYYGYTF
. | TRBJ2-7 | . | TRBV28 | TGTGCCAGCAGTTTAAACTCCATCGAGCAGTACTTC | CASSLNSIEQYF
. | TRBJ1-4 | . | TRBV18 | TGTGCCAGCTCATCTCGGACAGCGGGTGAAAAACTGTTTTTT | CASSSRTAGEKLFF
. | TRBJ2-1 | . | TRBV9 | TGTGCCAGCAGCGTAGAGCATACCTACAATGAGCAGTTCTTC | CASSVEHTYNEQFF
. | TRBJ2-5 | . | TRBV7-9 | TGTGCCAGCAGCTTCACCGGTGGGTGGGAGACCCAGTACTTC | CASSFTGGWETQYF
TRBD1 | TRBJ2-7 | once | TRBV4-1 | TGCGCCAGCAGCCAATTACCGGGACAGGGCTACGAGCAGTACTTC | CASSQLPGQGYEQYF
. | TRBJ1-2 | . | TRBV18 | TGTGCCAGCTCACCTCTGCAGGCGGCGTATGGCTACACCTTC | CASSPLQAAYGYTF
. | TRBJ2-5 | . | TRBV13 | TGTGCCAGCGGGGCGGGATCAGGGGAGACCCAGTACTTC | CASGAGSGETQYF
. | TRBJ2-7 | . | TRBV27 | TGTGCCAGCAGTTCCCCCTCCTACGAGCAGTACTTC | CASSSPSYEQYF
. | TRBJ1-1 | . | TRBV11-2 | TGTGCCAGCAGCTCAATCAAGGGGGACATGCAACACAAGGGCGAAGCTTTCTTT | CASSSIKGDMQHKGEAFF
TRBD1 | TRBJ1-2 | . | TRBV5-6 | TGTGCCAGCAGCTTTTCAGGGGGCTATGGCTACACCTTC | CASSFSGGYGYTF
TRBD1 | TRBJ2-7 | . | TRBV7-9 | TGTGCCAGCAGTCGGGACAGCTTGACCTACGAGCAGTACTTC | CASSRDSLTYEQYF
TRBD1 | TRBJ1-1 | . | TRBV5-1 | TGCGCCAGCAGCCCCTCAGGGGGCCAAACTGAAGCTTTCTTT | CASSPSGGQTEAFF
. | TRBJ2-1 | . | TRBV18 | TGTGCCAGCTCACCACCCCAGCGGGTAAACAATGAGCAGTTCTTC | CASSPPQRVNNEQFF
. | TRBJ2-1 | . | TRBV6-1 | TGTGCCAGCAGTGAATGGGGGGATAATGAGCAGTTCTTC | CASSEWGDNEQFF
TRBD1 | TRBJ2-5 | . | TRBV5-1 | TGCGCCAGCAGCTTGACAGGGGGCGCGTCAGGACAAGAGACCCAGTACTTC | CASSLTGGASGQETQYF
. | TRBJ2-1 | . | TRBV5-1 | TGCGCCAGCAGCCCGTTGATGAGCTCCTACAATGAGCAGTTCTTC | CASSPLMSSYNEQFF
. | TRBJ2-5 | . | TRBV6-5 | TGTGCCAGCAGATCAGGTGGATCCCCAGAGACCCAGTACTTC | CASRSGGSPETQYF
TRBD1 | TRBJ2-3 | . | TRBV27 | TGTGCCAGCAGTTTCCGGGACAGGGGAGGTCCGCAGTATTTT | CASSFRDRGGPQYF
. | TRBJ2-7 | . | TRBV13 | TGTGCCAGCAGTCTCAACTACGAGCAGTACTTC | CASSLNYEQYF
TRBD1 | TRBJ1-2 | . | TRBV5-4 | TGTGCCAGCAGCTCCCCGGGACAGGGGCACTATGGCTACACCTTC | CASSSPGQGHYGYTF
. | TRBJ2-2 | . | TRBV1 | TGCACCAGCAGCCTTACTAGCGGAAACACCGGGGAGCTGTTTTTT | CTSSLTSGNTGELFF
TRBD2 | TRBJ2-1 | . | TRBV11-1 | TGTGCCAGCGGGCCGGGACTAGCGGGGGACAATGAGCAGTTCTTC | CASGPGLAGDNEQFF